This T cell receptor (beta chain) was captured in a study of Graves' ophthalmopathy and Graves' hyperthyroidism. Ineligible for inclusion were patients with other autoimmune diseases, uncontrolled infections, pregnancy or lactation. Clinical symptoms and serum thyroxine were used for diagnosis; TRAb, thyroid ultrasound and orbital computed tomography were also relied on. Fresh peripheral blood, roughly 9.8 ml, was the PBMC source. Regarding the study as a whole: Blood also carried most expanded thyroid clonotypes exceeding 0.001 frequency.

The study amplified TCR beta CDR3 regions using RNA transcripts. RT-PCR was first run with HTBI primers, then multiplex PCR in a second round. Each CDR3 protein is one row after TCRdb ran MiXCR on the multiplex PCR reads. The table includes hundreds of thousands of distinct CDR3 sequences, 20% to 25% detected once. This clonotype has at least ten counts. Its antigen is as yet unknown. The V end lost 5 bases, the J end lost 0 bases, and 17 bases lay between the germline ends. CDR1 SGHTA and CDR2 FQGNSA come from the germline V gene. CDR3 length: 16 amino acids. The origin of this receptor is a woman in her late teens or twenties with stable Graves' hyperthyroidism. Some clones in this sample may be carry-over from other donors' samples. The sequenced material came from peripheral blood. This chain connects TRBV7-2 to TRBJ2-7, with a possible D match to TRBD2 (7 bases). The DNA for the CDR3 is TGTGCCAGCAGCAGCATCGCGGGGGCCCGCTCCTACGAGCAGTACTTC. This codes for CASSSIAGARSYEQYF.